The rows below give T cell receptor beta chains drawn from one sample of a study of blood T cell dynamics during melanoma immunotherapy. Method: immunoSEQ multiplex PCR; TCRdb's copy keeps in-frame clones and lacks some. Among around 10,000 clones, approximately 89% were seen once, and the ten largest hold nearly 25%. The sample was blood, taken from a patient treated with checkpoint blockade. The receptors here all came from a human donor with melanoma. Both conserved end residues are part of each CDR3. D genes are given only for firm matches. Clone size is given for some rows only: seen once, a few or many times, or a class if the clone is expanded.

clone_size	d_call	j_call	v_call	cdr3_nt	cdr3_aa
NA	NA	TRBJ2-2	TRBV5-1	TGCGCCAGCAGCTTGGGGGTCACCGGGGAGCTGTTTTTT	CASSLGVTGELFF
once	TRBD2	TRBJ2-7	TRBV6-5	TGTGCCAGCAGTTACTCGGCTAGCGGGGGCTACGAGCAGTACTTC	CASSYSASGGYEQYF
NA	TRBD1	TRBJ2-7	TRBV5-4	TGTGCCAGCAGCAGGAGACAGGGCTGGGAGCAGTACTTC	CASSRRQGWEQYF
NA	NA	TRBJ2-3	TRBV27	TGTGCCAGCAGCCGACTGGGAAGGACAGATACGCAGTATTTT	CASSRLGRTDTQYF
NA	TRBD2	TRBJ2-7	TRBV28	TGTGCCAGCAGGGGGACGGGACTAGAGATGTACGAGCAGTACTTC	CASRGTGLEMYEQYF
NA	NA	TRBJ2-7	TRBV5-1	TGCGCCAGCAGTCCGAGCTCCTACGAGCAGTACTTC	CASSPSSYEQYF
NA	TRBD1	TRBJ1-2	TRBV5-1	TGCGCCAGCAGCTTGGGCCTACAGGGGAACTATGGCTACACCTTC	CASSLGLQGNYGYTF
NA	NA	TRBJ2-3	TRBV19	TGTGCCAGTAGTATGTGGGGGGCAGATACGCAGTATTTT	CASSMWGADTQYF
NA	NA	TRBJ2-3	TRBV7-3	TGTGCCAGCAGCTTATGGCCCACAGATACGCAGTATTTT	CASSLWPTDTQYF
NA	TRBD1	TRBJ1-1	TRBV2	TGTGCCAGCAGTCTCCCTCCAGGGGGGGCTGAAGCTTTCTTT	CASSLPPGGAEAFF
NA	NA	TRBJ2-2	TRBV25-1	TGTGCCAGCAGTGCCGAGAACACCGGGGAGCTGTTTTTT	CASSAENTGELFF
NA	NA	TRBJ2-5	TRBV11-2	TGTGCCAGCAGCTTACGGATCCAAGAGACCCAGTACTTC	CASSLRIQETQYF
NA	NA	TRBJ2-6	TRBV2	TGTGCCAGGACACGGGGGCCTGGGGCCAACGTCCTGACTTTC	CARTRGPGANVLTF
NA	NA	TRBJ2-7	TRBV7-2	TGTGCCAGCAGCCCCAAACCATACGAGCAGTACTTC	CASSPKPYEQYF
NA	NA	TRBJ2-1	TRBV6-5	TGTGCCAGCCAAACTAGGTCCTACAATGAGCAGTTCTTC	CASQTRSYNEQFF
NA	TRBD1	TRBJ2-2	TRBV29-1	TGCAGCGCCCCAGGACAGGAGAACACCGGGGAGCTGTTTTTT	CSAPGQENTGELFF
NA	NA	TRBJ2-2	TRBV7-9	TGTGCCAGCAGCTTACAGAGGAACACCGGGGAGCTGTTTTTT	CASSLQRNTGELFF
NA	TRBD2	TRBJ2-3	TRBV5-4	TGTGCCAGCAGCTGGGGACTAGCGGGAGCCGATACGCAGTATTTT	CASSWGLAGADTQYF
NA	TRBD1	TRBJ2-5	TRBV6-5	TGTGCCAGCAGCCGAACAGGGGGAGAGACCCAGTACTTC	CASSRTGGETQYF
NA	NA	TRBJ2-3	TRBV9	TGTGCCAGCAGCGTAGCGGCAGATACGCAGTATTTT	CASSVAADTQYF
once	TRBD1	TRBJ1-4	TRBV6-5	TGTGCCAGCGGCCAGTACAGGGGCGCTAATGAAAAACTGTTTTTT	CASGQYRGANEKLFF
NA	NA	TRBJ2-7	TRBV7-3	TGTGCCAGTTGGACCCTCGAGGGGGAGCAGTACTTC	CASWTLEGEQYF
few	NA	TRBJ2-1	TRBV19	TGTGCCAGTAGAGGACCGACGTACAATGAGCAGTTCTTC	CASRGPTYNEQFF
NA	TRBD1	TRBJ1-2	TRBV10-1	TGCGCCAGCAGTGGGGGGACAGGAGACTATGGCTACACCTTC	CASSGGTGDYGYTF
NA	TRBD2	TRBJ2-7	TRBV6-5	TGTGCCGCCTCCCCCCGGGGGGGGCGGTACGAGCAGTACTTC	CAASPRGGRYEQYF
once	TRBD1	TRBJ2-2	TRBV18	TGTGCCAGCTCACCCCGGGACAGCCCCACCGGGGAGCTGTTTTTT	CASSPRDSPTGELFF
NA	TRBD1	TRBJ1-5	TRBV28	TGTGCCAGCAGTTTGGGACAGGGGTTTCAGCCCCAGCATTTT	CASSLGQGFQPQHF
NA	NA	TRBJ1-2	TRBV9	TGTGCCAGCAGCGTGGGGGGGCTGCTTGGCTACACCTTC	CASSVGGLLGYTF
NA	NA	TRBJ2-2	TRBV14	TGTGCCAGCAGCCAAGGGCAGGGCTTGGCCGGGGAGCTGTTTTTT	CASSQGQGLAGELFF
few	TRBD2	TRBJ2-7	TRBV7-4	TGTGCCAGCAGCGTATACGGGGGGACTAGCGGGACCTCCTACGAGCAGTACTTC	CASSVYGGTSGTSYEQYF
NA	TRBD1	TRBJ1-1	TRBV6-6	TGTGCCAGCAGTTCCAAGGGGGCGGGTGGGGACACTGAAGCTTTCTTT	CASSSKGAGGDTEAFF
NA	TRBD1	TRBJ2-7	TRBV18	TGTGCCAGCTCACCACCGGGACAGGCCCACGAGCAGTACTTC	CASSPPGQAHEQYF
NA	NA	TRBJ2-7	TRBV15	TGTGCCACCAGCAGAGGCGGCAGGAGGAGCTCCTACGAGCAGTACTTC	CATSRGGRRSSYEQYF
NA	NA	TRBJ1-1	TRBV28	TGTGCCAGCAGCGGGGGAGAGAACACTGAAGCTTTCTTT	CASSGGENTEAFF
few	NA	TRBJ1-5	TRBV6-4	TGTGCCAGCAGTGGGTCCCCTAATCAGCCCCAGCATTTT	CASSGSPNQPQHF
NA	NA	TRBJ1-2	TRBV19	TGTGCCAGTGGGCCCTATGGCTACACCTTC	CASGPYGYTF
NA	NA	TRBJ2-7	TRBV11-1	TGTGCCAGCAGCTTGGGGGGACCTTCGGGCGAGCAGTACTTC	CASSLGGPSGEQYF
NA	NA	TRBJ2-2	TRBV6-5	TGTGCCAGCAGTCGAACCTGGACAGTCACCGGGGAGCTGTTTTTT	CASSRTWTVTGELFF
once	TRBD2	TRBJ2-1	TRBV5-1	TGCGCCAGCAGCGCTAGCGGGAGCTCCTACAATGAGCAGTTCTTC	CASSASGSSYNEQFF
NA	TRBD2	TRBJ2-1	TRBV4-3	TGCGCCAGCAGCCAAGATCGGGGGGTGGATGAGCAGTTCTTC	CASSQDRGVDEQFF
NA	NA	TRBJ1-4	TRBV5-1	TGCGCCAGCAGCTTGGGAGGGACATCCGCAACTAATGAAAAACTGTTTTTT	CASSLGGTSATNEKLFF
NA	NA	TRBJ2-3	TRBV5-6	TGTGCCAGCAGCTTGGGCGGGAACCACCGTACGCAGTATTTT	CASSLGGNHRTQYF
NA	TRBD1	TRBJ2-7	TRBV28	TGTGCCAGCAGTTCCCCGGGACAGGGCTACGAGCAGTACTTC	CASSSPGQGYEQYF
NA	NA	TRBJ1-1	TRBV12-5	TGTGCTAGTGGTTTGAATCCTGAAGCTTTCTTT	CASGLNPEAFF
NA	NA	TRBJ2-3	TRBV7-2	TGTGCCAGCAGCTTATTCGGGACCGATACGCAGTATTTT	CASSLFGTDTQYF
NA	TRBD2	TRBJ2-1	TRBV7-8	TGTGCCAGCAGCTGGCCCCTAGCGGGGATAAACAATGAGCAGTTCTTC	CASSWPLAGINNEQFF
NA	NA	TRBJ2-5	TRBV6-1	TGTGCCAGCAGTGGGGGGGCGGGAGAGGTTGAGACCCAGTACTTC	CASSGGAGEVETQYF
NA	NA	TRBJ1-5	TRBV9	TGTGCCAGCAGCGTAGACGGAACGGGAAGCAATCAGCCCCAGCATTTT	CASSVDGTGSNQPQHF
NA	TRBD1	TRBJ1-1	TRBV19	TGTGCCAGTAGCAGGGGACAGGGGCAAACTGAAGCTTTCTTT	CASSRGQGQTEAFF
NA	NA	TRBJ2-3	TRBV29-1	TGCAGCGTTGAAGCCCAACCAGATACGCAGTATTTT	CSVEAQPDTQYF